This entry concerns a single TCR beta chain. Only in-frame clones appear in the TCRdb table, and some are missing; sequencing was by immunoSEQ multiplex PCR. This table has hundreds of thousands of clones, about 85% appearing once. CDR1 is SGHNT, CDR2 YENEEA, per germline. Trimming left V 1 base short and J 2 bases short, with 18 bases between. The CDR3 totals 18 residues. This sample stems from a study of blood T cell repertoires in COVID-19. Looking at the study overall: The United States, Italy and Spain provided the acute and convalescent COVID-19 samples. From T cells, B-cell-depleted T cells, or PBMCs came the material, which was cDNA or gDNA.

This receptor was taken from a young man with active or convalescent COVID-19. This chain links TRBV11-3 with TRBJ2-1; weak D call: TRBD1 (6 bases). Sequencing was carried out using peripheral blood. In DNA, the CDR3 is TGTGCCAGCAGCTTAGGAAGTTACCGCAGGGGAACCTACAATGAGCAGTTCTTC. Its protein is CASSLGSYRRGTYNEQFF.